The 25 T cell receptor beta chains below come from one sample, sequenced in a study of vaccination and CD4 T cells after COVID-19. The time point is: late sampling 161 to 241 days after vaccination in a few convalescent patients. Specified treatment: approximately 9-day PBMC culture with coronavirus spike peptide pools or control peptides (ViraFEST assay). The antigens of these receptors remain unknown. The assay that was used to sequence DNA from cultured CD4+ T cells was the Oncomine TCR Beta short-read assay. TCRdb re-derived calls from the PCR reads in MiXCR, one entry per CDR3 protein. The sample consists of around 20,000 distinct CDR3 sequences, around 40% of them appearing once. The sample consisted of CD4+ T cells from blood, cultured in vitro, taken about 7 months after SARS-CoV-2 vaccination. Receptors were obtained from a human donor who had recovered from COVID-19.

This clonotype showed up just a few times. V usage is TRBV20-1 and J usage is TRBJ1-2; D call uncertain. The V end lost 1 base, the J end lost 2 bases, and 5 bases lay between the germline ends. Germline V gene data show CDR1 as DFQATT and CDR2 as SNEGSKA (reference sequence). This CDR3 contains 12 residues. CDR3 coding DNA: TGCAGTGCTAGAGGACACAACTATGGCTACACCTTC. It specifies CSARGHNYGYTF.

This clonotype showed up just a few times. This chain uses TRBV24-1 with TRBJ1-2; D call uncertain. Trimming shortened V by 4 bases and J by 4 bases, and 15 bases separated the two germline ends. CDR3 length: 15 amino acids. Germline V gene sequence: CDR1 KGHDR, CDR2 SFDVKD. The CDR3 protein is CATSDPSPDSYGYTF. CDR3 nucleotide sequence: TGTGCCACCAGTGACCCCTCCCCAGATTCCTATGGCTACACCTTC.

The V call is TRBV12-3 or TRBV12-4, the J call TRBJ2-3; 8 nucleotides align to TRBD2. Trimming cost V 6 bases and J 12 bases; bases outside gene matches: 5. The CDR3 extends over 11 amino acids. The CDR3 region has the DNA TGTGCCAGCAGCGCGCGGGGGGCCCAGTATTTT. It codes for CASSARGAQYF.

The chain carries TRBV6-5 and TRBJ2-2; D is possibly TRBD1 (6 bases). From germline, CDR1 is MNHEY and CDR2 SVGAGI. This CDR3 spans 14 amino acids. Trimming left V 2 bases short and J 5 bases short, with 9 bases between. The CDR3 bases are TGTGCCAGCAGTTACGCAGGGGTAACCGGGGAGCTGTTTTTT. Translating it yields CASSYAGVTGELFF.

The CDR3 coding sequence is TGTGCCAGCAGTTTTGACAGGGGAGGGCAGCCCCAGCATTTT. Translating it yields CASSFDRGGQPQHF. The genes are TRBV2 and TRBJ1-5; 8 nucleotides align to TRBD1. The trim removed 5 bases at V and 7 bases at J, leaving 7 bases unmatched. This CDR3 has 14 amino acids. Looked up from germline, CDR1 is SNHLY and CDR2 is FYNNEI.

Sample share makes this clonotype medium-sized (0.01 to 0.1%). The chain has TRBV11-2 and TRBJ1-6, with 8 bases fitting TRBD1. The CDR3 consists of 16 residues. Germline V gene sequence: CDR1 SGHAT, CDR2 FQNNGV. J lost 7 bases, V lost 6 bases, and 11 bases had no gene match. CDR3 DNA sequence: TGTGCCAGCAGACCTCAGGGGGCAGGGGGCAATTCACCCCTCCACTTT. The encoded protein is CASRPQGAGGNSPLHF.

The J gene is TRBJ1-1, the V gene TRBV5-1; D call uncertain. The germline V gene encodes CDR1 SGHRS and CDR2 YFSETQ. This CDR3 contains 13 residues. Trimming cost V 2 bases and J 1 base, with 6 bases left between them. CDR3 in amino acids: CASSFSGNTEAFF. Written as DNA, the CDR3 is TGCGCCAGCAGCTTCTCGGGGAACACTGAAGCTTTCTTT. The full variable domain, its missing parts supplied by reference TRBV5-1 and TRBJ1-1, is KAGVTQTPRYLIKTRGQQVTLSCSPISGHRSVSWYQQTPGQGLQFLFEYFSETQRNKGNFPGRFSGRQFSNSRSEMNVSTLELGDSALYLCASSFSGNTEAFFGQGTRLTVV.

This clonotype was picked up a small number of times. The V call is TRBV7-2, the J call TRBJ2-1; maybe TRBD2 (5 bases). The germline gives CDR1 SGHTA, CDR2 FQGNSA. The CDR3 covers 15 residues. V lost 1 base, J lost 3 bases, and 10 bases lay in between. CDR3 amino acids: CASSLGSGVYNEQFF. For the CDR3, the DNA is TGTGCCAGCAGCTTAGGCTCCGGGGTCTACAATGAGCAGTTCTTC.

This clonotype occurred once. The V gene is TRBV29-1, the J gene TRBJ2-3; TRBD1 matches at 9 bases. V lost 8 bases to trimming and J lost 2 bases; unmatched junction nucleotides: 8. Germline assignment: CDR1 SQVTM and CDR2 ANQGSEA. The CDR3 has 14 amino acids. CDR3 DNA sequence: TGCAGCATACAACAGGGGGCGTCCACAGATACGCAGTATTTT. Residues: CSIQQGASTDTQYF.

In nucleotides, the CDR3 is TGTGCCAGCAGCTCTTACTACGAGCAGTACTTC. Amino acid sequence: CASSSYYEQYF. The chain combines TRBV7-2 with TRBJ2-7; D remains ambiguous. CDR1 and CDR2 (germline): SGHTA, FQGNSA. The ends were cut back, 4 bases at V and 3 bases at J, with 4 bases in the middle. This CDR3 comprises 11 residues.

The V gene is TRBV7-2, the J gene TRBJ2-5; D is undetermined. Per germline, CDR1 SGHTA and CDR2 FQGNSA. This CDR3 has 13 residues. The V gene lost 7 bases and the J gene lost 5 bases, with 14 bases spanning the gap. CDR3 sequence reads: CASNKHSGETQYF. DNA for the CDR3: TGTGCCAGCAACAAACATTCCGGGGAGACCCAGTACTTC.

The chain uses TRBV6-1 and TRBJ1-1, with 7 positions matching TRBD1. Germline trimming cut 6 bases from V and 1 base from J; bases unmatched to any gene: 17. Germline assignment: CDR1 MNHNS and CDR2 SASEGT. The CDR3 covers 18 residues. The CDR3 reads CASSHRQDSGQKNTEAFF. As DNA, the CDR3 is TGTGCCAGCAGCCACAGACAAGACTCGGGACAGAAGAACACTGAAGCTTTCTTT.

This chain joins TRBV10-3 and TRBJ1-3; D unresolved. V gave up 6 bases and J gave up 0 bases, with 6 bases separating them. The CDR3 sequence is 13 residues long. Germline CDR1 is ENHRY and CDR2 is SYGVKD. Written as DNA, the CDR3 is TGTGCCATCAGGGGGAACTCTGGAAACACCATATATTTT. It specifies CAIRGNSGNTIYF.

In DNA, the CDR3 is TGTGCCAGCAGTTACGGACCTCCCCCCTACGAGCAGTACTTC. Encoded protein: CASSYGPPPYEQYF. This rearrangement joins TRBV6-5 to TRBJ2-7; no definite D call. The V gene lost 2 bases and the J gene lost 2 bases, with 10 bases spanning the gap. Germline-derived CDR1 and CDR2 are MNHEY and SVGAGI. The CDR3 loop spans 14 amino acids.

CDR3: CASSDRGHEQYF. In nucleotides, the CDR3 is TGTGCCAGCAGTGACAGGGGTCACGAGCAGTACTTC. The gene calls are TRBV6-1 and TRBJ2-7, with D perhaps matching TRBD1 (6 bases). V was clipped by 3 bases and J by 5 bases, with 8 bases between them. CDR1 is MNHNS and CDR2 is SASEGT in the germline V gene. There are 12 residues in the CDR3.

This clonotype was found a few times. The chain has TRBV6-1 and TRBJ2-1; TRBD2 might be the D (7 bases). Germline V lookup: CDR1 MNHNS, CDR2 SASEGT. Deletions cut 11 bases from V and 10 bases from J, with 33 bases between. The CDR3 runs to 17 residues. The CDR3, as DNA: TGTGCCCCGGGGGGAACGGGGGGCGCTGAAATAGAAGGGGAGCAGTTCTTC. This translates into CAPGGTGGAEIEGEQFF.

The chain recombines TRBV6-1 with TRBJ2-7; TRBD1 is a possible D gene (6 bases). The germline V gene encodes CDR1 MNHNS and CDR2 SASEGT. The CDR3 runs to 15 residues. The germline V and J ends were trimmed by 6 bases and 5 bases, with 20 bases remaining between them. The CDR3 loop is CASSGKPQGIHEQYF. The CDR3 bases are TGTGCCAGCAGCGGTAAGCCACAGGGTATCCACGAGCAGTACTTC.

The CDR3 nucleotides are TGTGCCAGCAGTGGCCAGGGACATCACTCCTACGAGCAGTACTTC. Protein product: CASSGQGHHSYEQYF. J is TRBJ2-7 and V is TRBV6-1, with a tentative D call TRBD1 (6 bases). Between the trimmed V and J ends, which lost 4 bases and 0 bases, there was a span of 13 bases. Germline CDR1 MNHNS, CDR2 SASEGT. This CDR3 is 15 amino acids long.

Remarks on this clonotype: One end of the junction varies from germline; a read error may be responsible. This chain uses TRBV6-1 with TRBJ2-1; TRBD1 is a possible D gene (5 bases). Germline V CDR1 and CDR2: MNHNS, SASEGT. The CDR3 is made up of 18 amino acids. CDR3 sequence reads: CASSEGPLLGGRAGGQFF. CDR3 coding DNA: TGTGCCAGCAGCGAAGGACCTCTTTTGGGTGGCAGGGCCGGTGGGCAGTTCTTC.

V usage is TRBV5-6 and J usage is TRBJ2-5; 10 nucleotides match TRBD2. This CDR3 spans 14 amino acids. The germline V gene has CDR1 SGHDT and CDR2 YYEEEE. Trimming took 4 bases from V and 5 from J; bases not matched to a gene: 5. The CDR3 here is CASSKAGGSETQYF. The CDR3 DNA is TGTGCCAGCAGCAAAGCGGGGGGGAGTGAGACCCAGTACTTC.

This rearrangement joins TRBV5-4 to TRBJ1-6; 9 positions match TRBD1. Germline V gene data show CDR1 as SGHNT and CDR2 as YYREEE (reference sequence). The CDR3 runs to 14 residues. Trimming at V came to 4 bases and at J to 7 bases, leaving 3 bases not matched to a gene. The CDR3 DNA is TGTGCCAGCAGCCGAGGGACAGGGAATTCACCCCTCCACTTT. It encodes CASSRGTGNSPLHF.

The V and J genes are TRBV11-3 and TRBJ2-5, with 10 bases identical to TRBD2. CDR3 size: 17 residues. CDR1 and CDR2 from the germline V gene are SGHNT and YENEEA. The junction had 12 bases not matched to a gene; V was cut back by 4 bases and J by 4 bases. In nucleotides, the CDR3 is TGTGCCAGCAGCTACACTACCCTAAGCGGGGGGGCAGAGACCCAGTACTTC. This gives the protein CASSYTTLSGGAETQYF.

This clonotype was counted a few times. DNA for the CDR3: TGCAGCGTTGAGGGGACCCTGGGGGAGACCCAGTACTTC. It is translated as CSVEGTLGETQYF. The chain couples TRBV29-1 to TRBJ2-5, with D perhaps matching TRBD1 or TRBD2 (5 bases each). There are 13 residues in the CDR3. Germline CDR1 reads SQVTM; CDR2 reads ANQGSEA. V was clipped by 3 bases and J by 5 bases, with 13 bases between them.

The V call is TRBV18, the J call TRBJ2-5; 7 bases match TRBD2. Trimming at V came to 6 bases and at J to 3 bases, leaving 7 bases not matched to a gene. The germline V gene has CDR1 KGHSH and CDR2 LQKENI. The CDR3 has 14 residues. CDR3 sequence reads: CASSERLAEETQYF. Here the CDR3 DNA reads TGTGCCAGCTCCGAACGACTAGCAGAAGAGACCCAGTACTTC. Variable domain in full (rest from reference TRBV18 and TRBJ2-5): NAGVMQNPRHLVRRRGQEARLRCSPMKGHSHVYWYRQLPEEGLKFMVYLQKENIIDESGMPKERFSAEFPKEGPSILRIQQVVRGDSAAYFCASSERLAEETQYFGPGTRLLVL.

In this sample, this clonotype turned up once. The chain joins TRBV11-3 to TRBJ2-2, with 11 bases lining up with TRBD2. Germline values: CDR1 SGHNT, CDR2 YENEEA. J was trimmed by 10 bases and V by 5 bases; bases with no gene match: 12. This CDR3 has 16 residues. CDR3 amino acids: CASSPLELAGEAELFF. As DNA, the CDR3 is TGTGCCAGCAGCCCCCTCGAACTAGCGGGAGAGGCGGAGCTGTTTTTT.